This entry features one T cell receptor (beta chain) sequence. The data were taken from a study of response to subunit inactivated influenza vaccine. Germline loops: CDR1 SEHNR, CDR2 FQNEAQ (reference sequence). V gave up 5 bases and J gave up 12 bases; unmatched junction bases: 17. The CDR3 sequence is 15 residues long. TCRdb reanalysed the RT-PCR reads using MiXCR and keeps one entry per CDR3 protein. The table lists hundreds of thousands of distinct CDR3 sequences, 10% to 15% of them singletons. The chain links TRBV7-9 to TRBJ1-2, with TRBD1 matching 8 bases. This TCR came from a man aged 50-60 years who received an inactivated influenza vaccine. This sample comprised PBMCs from blood, obtained on the day of vaccination. CDR3 nucleotides: TGTGCCAGCAGCGCCGCCGGGACAGGAGTTTGGGGCCACACCTTC. It translates to CASSAAGTGVWGHTF. The full variable domain, rest sourced from reference TRBV7-9 and TRBJ1-2, is DTGVSQNPRHKITKRGQNVTFRCDPISEHNRLYWYRQTLGQGPEFLTYFQNEAQLEKSRLLSDRFSAERPKGSFSTLEIQRTEQGDSAMYLCASSAAGTGVWGHTFGSGTRLTVV.